This paragraph covers one T cell receptor (beta chain) sequence. Additional DNA sequences in this sample encode the identical CDR3. Method: immunoSEQ multiplex PCR; TCRdb's copy keeps in-frame clones and lacks some. Counted here are 1,500,000 or so clones, around 95% occurring once; the ten biggest clones make up about 1%. The source of the sample is a study of shared clonotypes between healthy human individuals. The sequence was obtained from a man aged 25-40 years in good health. Sequencing was performed on naive CD4+ T cells sorted from blood. The subset denotes: CD45RA+ positively selected.

CDR3 bases: TGTGCCAGCAGCGTAGGGGCGGGGGGTGAGCAGTTCTTC. This gives the protein CASSVGAGGEQFF. V usage is TRBV9 and J usage is TRBJ2-1; 8 bases line up with TRBD2. V was pared by 0 bases and J by 9 bases, with 2 bases of the junction left unmatched. Germline V CDR1 and CDR2: SGDLS, YYNGEE. The CDR3 runs 13 residues.